This T cell receptor (beta chain) emerged from a study of OX40 agonist ivuxolimab in advanced cancers. Repertoires were generated with immunoSEQ multiplex PCR, while TCRdb's copy carries only in-frame clones and drops some. The table has more than 65,000 clones, roughly nine tenths seen once. The trim removed 4 bases at V and 10 bases at J, leaving 16 bases unmatched. Germline V gives CDR1 SNHLY, CDR2 FYNNEI. The CDR3 covers 17 residues. The sequence came from an adult with an advanced solid tumor such as melanoma, head and neck, liver or kidney cancer. The chain employs TRBV2 and TRBJ2-1; TRBD2 matches at 10 bases. Sequencing was performed on CD4+ or CD8+ T cells sorted from blood, taken in a trial of the OX40 agonist ivuxolimab. DNA for the CDR3: TGTGCCAGCAGTGGGGTCACTAGCGGGACACTGCTTGTCGAGCAGTTCTTC. Its protein product is CASSGVTSGTLLVEQFF.